This T cell receptor (beta chain) appears in the sequencing data of a study of OX40 agonist ivuxolimab in advanced cancers. Overall study context: The dose-escalation cohort was roughly 83% male, with a mean age of about 60 years, ranging about 23 to 90.

This clone was counted between two and nine times. The germline V gene encodes CDR1 LNHNV and CDR2 YYDKDF (reference sequence). There are 20 residues in the CDR3. With 0 bases clipped from V and 6 bases from J, the junction kept 18 bases outside the gene matches. Clones were sequenced by immunoSEQ multiplex PCR, and TCRdb holds only the in-frame ones, with some missing. The profile covers roughly 52,000 clones, with 84% appearing a single time and approximately 1.2% taken by the ten largest. Sequences were derived from CD4+ or CD8+ T cells sorted from blood, sampled in a trial of the OX40 agonist ivuxolimab. The chain employs TRBV15 and TRBJ1-4, with 8 positions matching TRBD1. The source is an adult with an advanced solid tumor such as melanoma, head and neck, liver or kidney cancer. CDR3: CATSREGADRGAFRDEKLFF. The CDR3 DNA reads TGTGCCACCAGCAGAGAGGGGGCTGACAGGGGAGCCTTCAGAGATGAAAAACTGTTTTTT.